This TCR beta chain was documented in a study of cytomegalovirus exposure and HLA in healthy donors. General study points: For most subjects, TCR beta sequences were reported to predict HLA-A and HLA-B alleles with accuracy. Later analysis indicated greater clonal expansion among HLA-associated TCR beta chains than among equally common other chains. It emerged from a later analysis that several of the most significant clusters appeared to be linked to common viral pathogens. Altogether, 160 or so TCR beta chains were recorded as cytomegalovirus-associated.

This clone was seen a handful of times. Its specificity is unknown. The V segment lost 6 bases and the J segment 1 base; nucleotides outside the gene matches: 9. Germline V gene lookup returns CDR1 SGHNT and CDR2 YENEEA. CDR3 length: 16 residues. Researchers ran the PCR with 60 Vbeta and 13 Jbeta primers. Measured with immunoSEQ multiplex PCR; TCRdb has only the in-frame clones, and not every one. There are some 220,000 clones in the sample; more than 70% occur only once, and around 0.44% lies in the top ten. The TCR was taken from a boy aged 10-17 years in good health and CMV-seronegative. This chain links TRBV11-3 with TRBJ1-3; TRBD1 matches at 7 bases. The sample comprised PBMCs. CDR3 amino acids: CASSNRDRVSGNTIYF. DNA for the CDR3: TGTGCCAGCAGTAACCGGGACAGAGTGTCTGGAAACACCATATATTTT.